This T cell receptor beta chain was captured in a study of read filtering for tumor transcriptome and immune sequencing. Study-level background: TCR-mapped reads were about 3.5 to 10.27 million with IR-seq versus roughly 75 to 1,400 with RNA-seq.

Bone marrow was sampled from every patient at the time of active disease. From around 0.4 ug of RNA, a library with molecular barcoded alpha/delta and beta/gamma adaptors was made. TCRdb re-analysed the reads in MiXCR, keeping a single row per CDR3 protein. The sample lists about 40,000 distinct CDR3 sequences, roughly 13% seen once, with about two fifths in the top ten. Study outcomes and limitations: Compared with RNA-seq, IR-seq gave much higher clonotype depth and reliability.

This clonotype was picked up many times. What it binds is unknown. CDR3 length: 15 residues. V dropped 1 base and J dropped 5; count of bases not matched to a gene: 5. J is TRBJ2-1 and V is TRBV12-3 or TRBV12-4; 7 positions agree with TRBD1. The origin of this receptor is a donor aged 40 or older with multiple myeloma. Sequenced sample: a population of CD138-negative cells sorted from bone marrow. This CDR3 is CASSLEGGKDNEQFF. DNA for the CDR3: TGTGCCAGCAGTTTAGAAGGGGGCAAGGACAATGAGCAGTTCTTC.